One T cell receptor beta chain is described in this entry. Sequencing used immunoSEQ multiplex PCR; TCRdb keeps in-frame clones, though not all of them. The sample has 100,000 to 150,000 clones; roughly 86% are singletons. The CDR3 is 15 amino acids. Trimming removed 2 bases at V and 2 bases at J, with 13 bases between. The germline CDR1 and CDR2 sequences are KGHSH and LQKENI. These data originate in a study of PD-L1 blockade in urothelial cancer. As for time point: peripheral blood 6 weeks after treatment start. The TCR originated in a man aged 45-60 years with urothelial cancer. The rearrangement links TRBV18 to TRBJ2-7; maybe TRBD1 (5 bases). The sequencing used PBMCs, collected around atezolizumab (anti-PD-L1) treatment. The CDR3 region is CASSPGGRAAYEQYF. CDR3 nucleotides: TGTGCCAGCTCACCAGGTGGCAGGGCTGCCTACGAGCAGTACTTC.